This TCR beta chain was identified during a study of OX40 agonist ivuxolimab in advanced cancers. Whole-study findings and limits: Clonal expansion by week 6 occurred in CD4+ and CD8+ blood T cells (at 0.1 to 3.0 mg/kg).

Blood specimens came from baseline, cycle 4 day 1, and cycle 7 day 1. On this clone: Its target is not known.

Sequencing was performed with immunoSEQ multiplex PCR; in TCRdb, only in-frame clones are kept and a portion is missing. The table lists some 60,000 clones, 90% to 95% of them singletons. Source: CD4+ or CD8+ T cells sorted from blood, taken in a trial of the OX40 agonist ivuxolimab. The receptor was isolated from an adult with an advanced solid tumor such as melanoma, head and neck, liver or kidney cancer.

DNA for the CDR3: TGCGCCAGCAGCCAAGACCCCACCAGCTCCTACAATGAGCAGTTCTTC. The encoded protein is CASSQDPTSSYNEQFF. The gene calls are TRBV4-1 and TRBJ2-1, with D uncertain. Deletions cut 0 bases from V and 0 bases from J, with 9 bases between. Per germline, CDR1 MGHRA and CDR2 YSYEKL. There are 16 residues in the CDR3.